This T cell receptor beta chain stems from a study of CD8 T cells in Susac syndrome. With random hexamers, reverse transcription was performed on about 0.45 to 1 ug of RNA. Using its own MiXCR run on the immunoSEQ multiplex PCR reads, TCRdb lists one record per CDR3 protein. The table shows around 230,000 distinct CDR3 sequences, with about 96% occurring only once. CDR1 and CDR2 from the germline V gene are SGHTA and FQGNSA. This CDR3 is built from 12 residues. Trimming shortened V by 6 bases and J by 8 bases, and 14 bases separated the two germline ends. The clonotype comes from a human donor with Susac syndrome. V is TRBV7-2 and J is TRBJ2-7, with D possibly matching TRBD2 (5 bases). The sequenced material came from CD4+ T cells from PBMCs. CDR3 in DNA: TGTGCCAGCAGGTTCGGGGAACGCAAGCAGTACTTC. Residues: CASRFGERKQYF.